One TCR beta chain is described in this entry. This table comes from immunoSEQ multiplex PCR, and its TCRdb copy is limited to in-frame clones, with some not included. This table holds 190,000 or so clones, around 92% found once. The data belong to a study of blood T cell repertoires in COVID-19. Study-level background: PBMCs, B-cell-depleted T cells, or T cells provided the cDNA or gDNA that made up the material.

Germline V gives CDR1 SGHKS, CDR2 YYEKEE (reference sequence). The CDR3 covers 13 residues. Germline trimming cut 0 bases from V and 7 bases from J; bases unmatched to any gene: 2. The chain recombines TRBV5-5 with TRBJ1-2, with 8 positions matching TRBD1. The TCR sequence derives from a woman aged 18-29 years who had recovered from COVID-19. The specimen was PBMCs or T cells enriched from blood (not recorded which). The CDR3 is CASSLAGGSGYTF. The DNA of the CDR3 is TGTGCCAGCAGCTTGGCAGGGGGCTCTGGCTACACCTTC. Full variable domain (outside the CDR3, taken from reference TRBV5-5 and TRBJ1-2): DAGVTQSPTHLIKTRGQQVTLRCSPISGHKSVSWYQQVLGQGPQFIFQYYEKEERGRGNFPDRFSARQFPNYSSELNVNALLLGDSALYLCASSLAGGSGYTFGSGTRLTVV.